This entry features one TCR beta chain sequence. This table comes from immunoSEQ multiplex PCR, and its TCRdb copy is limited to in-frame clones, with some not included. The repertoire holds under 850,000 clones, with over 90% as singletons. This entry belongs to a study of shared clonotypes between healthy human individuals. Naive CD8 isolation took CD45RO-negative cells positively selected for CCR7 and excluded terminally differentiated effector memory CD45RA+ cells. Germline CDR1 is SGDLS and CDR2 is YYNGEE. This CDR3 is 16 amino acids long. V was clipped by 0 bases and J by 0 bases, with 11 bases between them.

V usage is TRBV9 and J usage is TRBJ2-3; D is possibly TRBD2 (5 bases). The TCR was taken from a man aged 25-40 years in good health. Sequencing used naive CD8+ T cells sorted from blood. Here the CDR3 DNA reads TGTGCCAGCAGCGTAGTTGGACTCCCAAGCACAGATACGCAGTATTTT. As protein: CASSVVGLPSTDTQYF.